Below, one T cell receptor (beta chain) is given with its context. What it recognizes is unknown. TCR beta VDJ combinations and CDR3 sequences were profiled from genomic DNA. One entry per CDR3 protein results from TCRdb running MiXCR on the reads. The sample includes more than 40,000 distinct CDR3 sequences, 55% to 75% of them seen just once. This sample stems from a study of CD8+CD57+ T cells in acquired aplastic anemia. About the study: An average of roughly 11 million reads for CD4+ cells was obtained from healthy donors.

CDR3 length: 14 amino acids. V gave up 3 bases and J gave up 4 bases, with 11 bases separating them. Germline V CDR1 and CDR2: LNHDA, SQIVND (reference sequence). General study findings and limits: Both patients and controls carried the same twenty-nine CD8+ CDR3 sequences. Patients versus controls showed no significant CD8+ Simpson's diversity difference.

The clonotype originates from a human donor in good health, serving as a control. The chain is built from TRBV19 and TRBJ2-3, with D possibly matching TRBD1 (5 bases). Sequencing used sorted CD4+, CD8+, or CD8+CD57+ T cells (not recorded which) from PBMCs. CDR3 coding DNA: TGTGCCAGTAGTATCTGGGCAGGGTCAGATACGCAGTATTTT. Its translation is CASSIWAGSDTQYF.